The clone carrying this T cell receptor (beta chain) was seen repeatedly, ten times or more. Its matching antigen is unknown. This sample was taken from a study of early T cells in non-severe SARS-CoV-2 infection. For the study at large: Sequencing targeted bulk RNA from unsorted whole blood, leaving chains unpaired.

Individual cDNA molecules carried attached unique molecular identifiers. Via MiXCR, TCRdb re-called the 5' RACE reads, giving one row per CDR3 protein. The data show 30,000 or so distinct CDR3 sequences, about 5.8% seen once. General study points: A preference for anti-spike CD8 responses marked VDJdb matching, which missed private and CD4 specificities.

Between the trimmed V and J ends, which lost 6 bases and 1 base, there was a span of 25 bases. This CDR3 has 19 amino acids. Looked up from germline, CDR1 is MNHEY and CDR2 is SVGEGT. The material sequenced was whole blood. The origin of this receptor is an adult who was a healthcare worker with PCR-confirmed SARS-CoV-2 infection or an uninfected control (not recorded which). The genes are TRBV6-2 or TRBV6-3 and TRBJ1-5; D is possibly TRBD1 (5 bases). This CDR3 reads CASRLVASRRGWSNQPQHF. The CDR3 DNA reads TGTGCCAGCAGACTTGTCGCTTCAAGGAGGGGATGGAGCAATCAGCCCCAGCATTTT.